These 22 T cell receptor beta chains came from one sample sequenced in a study of cytomegalovirus exposure and HLA in healthy donors. 60 Vbeta and 13 Jbeta primers were used in PCR. This table comes from immunoSEQ multiplex PCR, and its TCRdb copy is limited to in-frame clones, with some not included. The data show about 130,000 clones, with approximately 83% seen just once and 1% to 1.5% held by the top ten. Source material: PBMCs. These TCRs come from a girl aged 2-15 years in good health and CMV-seronegative.

This chain links TRBV25-1 with TRBJ2-7; 11 bases are a match to TRBD2. The V gene's germline CDR1 is MGHDK and CDR2 SYGVNS. This CDR3 region has 14 residues. V lost 6 bases, J lost 6 bases, and 7 bases stayed unmatched. The CDR3 DNA reads TGTGCCAGCAGCTATAGCGGGGGGGAGCGCGAGCAGTACTTC. This gives the protein CASSYSGGEREQYF.

This clone has only a few counts. V gene TRBV5-4 combines with J gene TRBJ2-7, with TRBD1 matching 7 bases. The CDR3 is made up of 14 amino acids. Per germline, CDR1 SGHNT and CDR2 YYREEE (reference sequence). V was clipped by 3 bases and J by 7 bases; unmatched bases: 10. The chain's CDR3 is CASSSGDRQGEQYF. CDR3 DNA sequence: TGTGCCAGCAGCTCTGGGGACAGACAAGGAGAGCAGTACTTC. The whole variable domain, filled in from reference TRBV5-4 and TRBJ2-7, reads ETGVTQSPTHLIKTRGQQVTLRCSSQSGHNTVSWYQQALGQGPQFIFQYYREEENGRGNFPPRFSGLQFPNYSSELNVNALELDDSALYLCASSSGDRQGEQYFGPGTRLTVT.

V is TRBV7-8 and J is TRBJ2-7; 10 nucleotides line up with TRBD2. Germline V gives CDR1 SGHVS, CDR2 FQNEAQ. The V and J ends lost 4 bases and 4 bases, in that order; junction bases with no gene match: 7. The CDR3 sequence is 15 residues long. The CDR3 here is CASSSSSGRDYEQYF. DNA for the CDR3: TGTGCCAGCAGCTCCTCTAGCGGGAGAGATTACGAGCAGTACTTC.

The V call is TRBV4-1, the J call TRBJ2-3; perhaps TRBD1 as D (6 bases). V lost 3 bases, J lost 4 bases, and 14 bases lay in between. This CDR3 comprises 15 residues. Germline CDR1 reads MGHRA; CDR2 reads YSYEKL. The CDR3 region has the DNA TGCGCCAGCAGCCAGGGGATAGGGGGTCCAGATACGCAGTATTTT. It encodes CASSQGIGGPDTQYF.

This clone has only a few counts. This sequence joins TRBV30 and TRBJ2-1; D is possibly TRBD2 (5 bases). Trimming removed 3 bases from V and 3 bases from J, with 15 bases in between. The CDR3 extends over 15 amino acids. From germline, CDR1 is GTSNPN and CDR2 SVGIG (reference sequence). CDR3 in DNA: TGTGCCTGGAGGGTAGGGAGCGAAGGCTACAATGAGCAGTTCTTC. Translating it yields CAWRVGSEGYNEQFF.

V is TRBV2 and J is TRBJ2-1; 9 bases align to TRBD2. This CDR3 is 14 amino acids long. CDR1 SNHLY and CDR2 FYNNEI come from the germline V gene. The V gene end was trimmed by 5 bases and the J gene end by 7 bases; junction bases not matched to a gene: 6. This CDR3 is CASSTGSGRNEQFF. The CDR3 nucleotides read TGTGCCAGCAGTACGGGTAGCGGGAGAAATGAGCAGTTCTTC.

The genes are TRBV28 and TRBJ1-2, with D possibly matching TRBD1 (6 bases). The CDR3 totals 17 residues. The ends were cut back, 1 base at V and 4 bases at J, with 19 bases in the middle. CDR1 and CDR2 from the germline V gene are MDHEN and SYDVKM. CDR3 loop: CASSLLAGTMGSYGYTF. CDR3 DNA: TGTGCCAGCAGTTTATTGGCCGGGACAATGGGTTCCTATGGCTACACCTTC.

A few counts support this clone. The J gene is TRBJ1-2, the V gene TRBV6-5; D is possibly TRBD1 (6 bases). The CDR3 length is 13 residues. Germline V gene lookup returns CDR1 MNHEY and CDR2 SVGAGI. V shed 5 bases and J shed 4 bases, with 11 bases lying between them. The CDR3 nucleotides read TGTGCCAGCAGTACCAGGGGCTCCTATGGCTACACCTTC. It translates to CASSTRGSYGYTF.

V and J are TRBV18 and TRBJ1-1; D is possibly TRBD1 (6 bases). CDR1 and CDR2 (germline): KGHSH, LQKENI. The length of the CDR3 is 17 residues. V lost 1 base and J lost 3, with 18 bases in between. In DNA, the CDR3 is TGTGCCAGCTCACCACGAGGGGGAAGAGGGAGTCACACTGAAGCTTTCTTT. This translates into CASSPRGGRGSHTEAFF.

The table lists this clone with a count of one. This chain joins TRBV4-3 and TRBJ1-6; a possible D gene is TRBD1 (6 bases). V lost 4 bases and J lost 14, with 15 bases in between. Germline CDR1 and CDR2: LGHNA and YSLEER. The CDR3 consists of 13 residues. This CDR3 is CASSPQTGQALHF. CDR3 DNA: TGCGCCAGCAGCCCTCAGACAGGCCAGGCCCTCCACTTT.

J is TRBJ1-5 and V is TRBV27, with D hard to call. Germline loops: CDR1 MNHEY, CDR2 SMNVEV (reference sequence). The ends were cut back, 2 bases at V and 3 bases at J, with 8 bases in the middle. This CDR3 spans 14 amino acids. CDR3 loop: CASSLHPHNQPQHF. CDR3 DNA: TGTGCCAGCAGTTTACACCCACACAATCAGCCCCAGCATTTT.

This chain connects TRBV2 to TRBJ2-2, with 7 positions matching TRBD2. V lost 7 bases to trimming and J lost 5 bases; unmatched junction nucleotides: 4. Per germline, CDR1 SNHLY and CDR2 FYNNEI. This CDR3 contains 13 residues. CDR3 bases: TGTGCCAGCAACTACGGGGGGACCGGGGAGCTGTTTTTT. Amino acid sequence: CASNYGGTGELFF.

This sequence joins TRBV4-3 and TRBJ1-1, with D maybe TRBD1 (6 bases). The CDR3 loop spans 14 amino acids. Germline CDR1 and CDR2: LGHNA and YSLEER. V shed 1 base and J shed 3 bases, with 9 bases lying between them. CDR3 sequence reads: CASSQGTDYTEAFF. The CDR3 coding sequence is TGCGCCAGCAGCCAAGGGACAGATTACACTGAAGCTTTCTTT.

The count of this clone is one. The chain is built from TRBV5-1 and TRBJ2-7; 14 bases are shared with TRBD2. J was trimmed by 5 bases and V by 3 bases; bases with no gene match: 10. The CDR3 sequence is 17 residues long. Looked up from germline, CDR1 is SGHRS and CDR2 is YFSETQ. CDR3 bases: TGCGCCAGCAGCTCGATGCAGGGACTAGCGGGAGTTAACGAGCAGTACTTC. Its protein product is CASSSMQGLAGVNEQYF.

The chain employs TRBV6-5 and TRBJ2-1, with D perhaps matching TRBD1 (5 bases). The germline V gene has CDR1 MNHEY and CDR2 SVGAGI. This CDR3 contains 14 residues. Trimming took off 7 bases at V and 5 bases at J, with 15 bases between the two ends. The CDR3 sequence is CASTLLQGDNEQFF. In DNA form, the CDR3 reads TGTGCCAGCACCCTGCTGCAGGGTGACAATGAGCAGTTCTTC.

The CDR3 region is CASSTFGSLYNEQFF. Here the CDR3 DNA reads TGTGCCAGCAGTACCTTCGGGTCACTATACAATGAGCAGTTCTTC. The genes are TRBV28 and TRBJ2-1, with D hard to call. V was trimmed by 5 bases and J by 4 bases, leaving 15 bases between them. In germline, CDR1 is MDHEN, CDR2 SYDVKM. The length of the CDR3 is 15 residues.

CDR3 region: CSVRTRVTNYGYTF. CDR3 DNA sequence: TGCAGCGTCCGGACAAGGGTTACTAACTATGGCTACACCTTC. V usage is TRBV29-1 and J usage is TRBJ1-2; the D gene is possibly TRBD1 (5 bases). The germline V and J ends were trimmed by 6 bases and 0 bases, with 14 bases remaining between them. Germline V gene lookup returns CDR1 SQVTM and CDR2 ANQGSEA. This CDR3 is 14 amino acids long.

The chain carries TRBV4-2 and TRBJ2-1, with 7 nucleotides matching TRBD2. Looked up from germline, CDR1 is LGHNA and CDR2 is YNFKEQ. This CDR3 is 15 amino acids long. Trimming at V came to 1 base and at J to 7 bases, leaving 7 bases not matched to a gene. CDR3: CASSQVVGGENEQFF. The CDR3 DNA is TGTGCCAGCAGCCAAGTCGTGGGAGGGGAAAATGAGCAGTTCTTC.

DNA for the CDR3: TGTGCCAGCAGCTTCGGTACAGGGGGCAGGGGCACAGATACGCAGTATTTT. Amino acid sequence: CASSFGTGGRGTDTQYF. The chain employs TRBV7-8 and TRBJ2-3; TRBD1 matches at 9 bases. V lost 3 bases to trimming and J lost 1 base; unmatched junction nucleotides: 8. Germline CDR1 reads SGHVS; CDR2 reads FQNEAQ. The CDR3 covers 17 residues.

The chain recombines TRBV30 with TRBJ2-1, with TRBD2 matching 7 bases. This CDR3 spans 13 amino acids. V gave up 2 bases and J gave up 5 bases; unmatched junction bases: 3. The germline V gene encodes CDR1 GTSNPN and CDR2 SVGIG (reference sequence). This CDR3 is CAWSSGVNNEQFF. DNA of the CDR3: TGTGCCTGGAGTAGCGGGGTTAACAATGAGCAGTTCTTC.

This clone was found once. J is TRBJ2-6 and V is TRBV7-9, with D perhaps TRBD2 (5 bases). V lost 10 bases to trimming and J lost 6 bases, with 13 bases between them. Per germline, CDR1 SEHNR and CDR2 FQNEAQ (reference sequence). The length of the CDR3 is 13 residues. The CDR3 sequence is CAILRVEANVLTF. Here the CDR3 DNA reads TGTGCCATCCTGCGGGTAGAGGCCAACGTCCTGACTTTC.

CDR3 loop: CATSREGGPGLLKTQYF. The CDR3, as DNA: TGTGCCACCAGCAGAGAGGGGGGACCGGGACTCTTAAAGACCCAGTACTTC. The V and J genes are TRBV15 and TRBJ2-5; the D gene is possibly TRBD2 (6 bases). Between the trimmed V and J ends, which lost 0 bases and 6 bases, there was a span of 20 bases. CDR3 size: 17 residues. Per the germline V gene, CDR1 is LNHNV and CDR2 is YYDKDF (reference sequence).